One and the same sample provided the 28 T cell receptor beta chains below, sequenced in a study of radiotherapy plus CTLA-4 blockade in lung cancer. TCRdb's table, derived via immunoSEQ multiplex PCR, lists solely in-frame clones and lacks some. Counted here are about 45,000 clones, 70% to 75% occurring once; the ten biggest clones make up 3.5%. The sample here was peripheral blood, taken from a patient treated with radiotherapy plus ipilimumab. These receptors all come from a human donor with non-small cell lung cancer who had a complete response to radiotherapy plus ipilimumab.

This sequence joins TRBV2 and TRBJ1-4; 9 bases match TRBD1. Trimming at V came to 10 bases and at J to 8 bases, leaving 8 bases not matched to a gene. This CDR3 contains 13 residues. The germline V gene has CDR1 SNHLY and CDR2 FYNNEI. CDR3 coding DNA: TGTGCCACACGCACAGGGGGCTGGGAAAAACTGTTTTTT. Protein: CATRTGGWEKLFF.

V is TRBV6-5 and J is TRBJ1-2; TRBD1 matches 8 bases. The CDR3 runs 14 residues. Germline V CDR1 and CDR2: MNHEY, SVGAGI. V trimming: 0 bases; J trimming: 14 bases; junction bases outside the gene matches: 11. As DNA, the CDR3 is TGTGCCAGCAGTTACTCGAGCGCAGGGGGCGCGGGGACCTTC. Amino acid sequence: CASSYSSAGGAGTF.

V gene TRBV7-2 combines with J gene TRBJ1-2; no firm D call. Germline CDR1 is SGHTA and CDR2 is FQGNSA. V was shortened by 5 bases and J by 4 bases, with 11 bases between the two germline ends. There are 13 residues in the CDR3. CDR3 in DNA: TGTGCCAGCAGCCCTACCTCTATCTATGGCTACACCTTC. Its protein product is CASSPTSIYGYTF.

The rearrangement links TRBV18 to TRBJ2-3, with 7 bases matching TRBD1. The V segment lost 3 bases and the J segment 1 base; nucleotides outside the gene matches: 4. In germline, CDR1 is KGHSH, CDR2 LQKENI. This CDR3 comprises 15 residues. The CDR3 region has the DNA TGTGCCAGCTCACCCGGACAGGCTCGCACAGATACGCAGTATTTT. Translating gives CASSPGQARTDTQYF. Full variable domain (remainder filled in from reference TRBV18 and TRBJ2-3): NAGVMQNPRHLVRRRGQEARLRCSPMKGHSHVYWYRQLPEEGLKFMVYLQKENIIDESGMPKERFSAEFPKEGPSILRIQQVVRGDSAAYFCASSPGQARTDTQYFGPGTRLTVL.

The V call is TRBV19, the J call TRBJ2-7, with 7 bases fitting TRBD1. The V gene end was trimmed by 3 bases and the J gene end by 1 base; junction bases not matched to a gene: 9. CDR1 and CDR2 from the germline V gene are LNHDA and SQIVND (reference sequence). This CDR3 contains 16 residues. Written as DNA, the CDR3 is TGTGCCAGTAGTATCGCACAGGGGACCGTTTCCTACGAGCAGTACTTC. Protein sequence: CASSIAQGTVSYEQYF.

This chain links TRBV19 with TRBJ2-7; the match to TRBD1 covers 10 bases. The CDR3 has 15 residues. Germline values: CDR1 LNHDA, CDR2 SQIVND (reference sequence). V shed 4 bases and J 5 bases; nucleotides not matched to a gene: 8. As DNA, the CDR3 is TGTGCCAGTAGTAGCCCCGGGACAGGGGCTCACGAGCAGTACTTC. Amino acid sequence: CASSSPGTGAHEQYF. The whole variable domain, remainder taken from reference TRBV19 and TRBJ2-7, is DGGITQSPKYLFRKEGQNVTLSCEQNLNHDAMYWYRQDPGQGLRLIYYSQIVNDFQKGDIAEGYSVSREKKESFPLTVTSAQKNPTAFYLCASSSPGTGAHEQYFGPGTRLTVT.

V usage is TRBV30 and J usage is TRBJ2-2, with D hard to call. V dropped 3 bases and J dropped 0 bases, with 5 bases sitting between them. This CDR3 has 13 residues. Germline CDR1 GTSNPN, CDR2 SVGIG (reference sequence). CDR3 region: CAWRTANTGELFF. CDR3 sequence (DNA): TGTGCCTGGAGGACTGCGAACACCGGGGAGCTGTTTTTT.

The rearrangement joins TRBV4-2 to TRBJ2-5; 13 bases fit TRBD2. The tail of the sequence fits TRBJ2-7 better, so the J call may be wrong. In germline, CDR1 is LGHNA, CDR2 YNFKEQ. This CDR3 contains 19 residues. The CDR3, as DNA: TGTGCCAGCAGCCAAGACCTACTAGCGGGAGGGACCACGTCCTACGAGCAGTACTTC. This sequence encodes CASSQDLLAGGTTSYEQYF.

This sequence joins TRBV7-9 and TRBJ2-3; D remains unclear. The CDR3 extends over 11 amino acids. With 4 bases removed from V and 6 bases from J, the gap between germline ends came to 5 bases. CDR1 and CDR2 (germline): SEHNR, FQNEAQ (reference sequence). The CDR3 region is CASSYSDTQYF. CDR3 sequence (DNA): TGTGCCAGCAGCTATTCGGATACGCAGTATTTT.

A single count supports this clone. The chain employs TRBV6-5 and TRBJ1-5; 7 bases agree with TRBD1. Germline trimming cut 6 bases from V and 5 bases from J; bases unmatched to any gene: 4. Germline V CDR1 and CDR2: MNHEY, SVGAGI. This CDR3 comprises 13 residues. The CDR3 loop reads CASSRQGYQPQHF. The CDR3 nucleotides are TGTGCCAGCAGCCGACAGGGCTATCAGCCCCAGCATTTT.

This chain connects TRBV11-2 to TRBJ2-3; D unclear. The CDR3 totals 16 residues. CDR1 SGHAT and CDR2 FQNNGV come from the germline V gene. Trimming took off 5 bases at V and 4 bases at J, with 19 bases between the two ends. DNA for the CDR3: TGTGCCAGCAGCACCCGGCCGATCGGGTTGGCAGATACGCAGTATTTT. Protein: CASSTRPIGLADTQYF.

V is TRBV11-2 and J is TRBJ2-1; 9 bases are a match to TRBD2. The CDR3 has 15 amino acids. Germline V gene sequence: CDR1 SGHAT, CDR2 FQNNGV. V lost 4 bases to trimming and J lost 15 bases; unmatched junction nucleotides: 16. This chain's CDR3 is CASSSTVGSGGAAFF. In DNA, the CDR3 is TGTGCCAGCAGCTCGACCGTAGGTAGCGGGGGAGCTGCGTTCTTC.

The chain joins TRBV2 to TRBJ2-5; 7 nucleotides match TRBD1. Germline V gives CDR1 SNHLY, CDR2 FYNNEI. With V trimmed by 4 bases and J by 7 bases, 27 bases remained unmatched. This CDR3 is built from 20 residues. CDR3 region: CASSAPSGRTGRSLTGTQYF. The CDR3 coding sequence is TGTGCCAGCAGTGCCCCTTCGGGCAGGACAGGTCGTTCTCTCACAGGGACCCAGTACTTC.

The chain has TRBV5-4 and TRBJ2-7, with 12 bases lining up with TRBD1. Germline CDR1 SGHNT, CDR2 YYREEE (reference sequence). V was pared by 2 bases and J by 6 bases, with 6 bases of the junction left unmatched. The CDR3 runs 15 residues. As DNA, the CDR3 is TGTGCCAGCAGCTTACCGGGACAGGGGGCTATCGAGCAGTACTTC. Translated: CASSLPGQGAIEQYF. Combining the CDR3 with reference TRBV5-4 and TRBJ2-7 gives the whole variable domain ETGVTQSPTHLIKTRGQQVTLRCSSQSGHNTVSWYQQALGQGPQFIFQYYREEENGRGNFPPRFSGLQFPNYSSELNVNALELDDSALYLCASSLPGQGAIEQYFGPGTRLTVT.

CDR3 DNA sequence: TGTGCCAGCTCACCCTCCGACCTAGCGGGAGGGGTCGAGCAGTACTTC. Its translation is CASSPSDLAGGVEQYF. J is TRBJ2-7 and V is TRBV18; 12 bases align to TRBD2. Per the germline V gene, CDR1 is KGHSH and CDR2 is LQKENI. The CDR3 runs to 16 residues. The junction had 9 bases not matched to a gene; V was cut back by 3 bases and J by 6 bases.

CDR3 region: CAISGSGSLYEQYF. The DNA for the CDR3 is TGTGCCATCAGCGGTAGCGGGAGTCTCTACGAGCAGTACTTC. The chain employs TRBV10-3 and TRBJ2-7, with 9 bases matching TRBD2. CDR1 and CDR2 (germline): ENHRY, SYGVKD. The CDR3 spans 14 residues. V was pared by 6 bases and J by 3 bases, with 6 bases of the junction left unmatched.

The V gene is TRBV11-2, the J gene TRBJ2-3; 9 bases are a match to TRBD2. CDR3 length: 17 amino acids. The trim removed 1 base at V and 1 base at J, leaving 6 bases unmatched. Germline CDR1 reads SGHAT; CDR2 reads FQNNGV. This CDR3 reads CASSLVLAGSGTDTQYF. The DNA for the CDR3 is TGTGCCAGCAGCTTAGTGCTAGCGGGGTCCGGCACAGATACGCAGTATTTT.

The V gene is TRBV29-1, the J gene TRBJ2-2; 10 bases match TRBD2. This CDR3 is 15 amino acids long. Germline CDR1 SQVTM, CDR2 ANQGSEA. V was pared by 2 bases and J by 4 bases, with 4 bases of the junction left unmatched. The CDR3 region is CSVETSGRATGELFF. CDR3 bases: TGCAGCGTTGAAACCAGCGGGAGGGCCACCGGGGAGCTGTTTTTT.

This sequence joins TRBV27 and TRBJ2-1; 7 bases agree with TRBD2. With 2 bases clipped from V and 6 bases from J, the junction kept 10 bases outside the gene matches. From germline, CDR1 is MNHEY and CDR2 SMNVEV (reference sequence). The CDR3 consists of 16 residues. The CDR3 sequence: CASSLGSGGGGNEQFF. In DNA form, the CDR3 reads TGTGCCAGCAGTTTAGGGTCGGGCGGGGGAGGCAATGAGCAGTTCTTC.

CDR3 amino acids: CTSSQESAGTHEQYF. As DNA, the CDR3 is TGCACCAGCAGCCAAGAGAGTGCAGGTACCCACGAGCAGTACTTC. The genes are TRBV1 and TRBJ2-7; the table's D call, TRBD1, was not checked against the DNA. TRBV1 is a pseudogene. The CDR3 loop spans 15 amino acids.

In nucleotides, the CDR3 is TGTGCCAGTAGTATTACGGACAGGGGGCCCCGGTGGTATGGCTACACCTTC. It codes for CASSITDRGPRWYGYTF. The rearrangement uses TRBV19 and TRBJ1-2; 11 bases are a match to TRBD1. The CDR3 sequence is 17 residues long. Germline V gene data show CDR1 as LNHDA and CDR2 as SQIVND (reference sequence). Trimming at V came to 3 bases and at J to 5 bases, leaving 11 bases not matched to a gene.

J is TRBJ2-2 and V is TRBV2; no clear D gene. This CDR3 is built from 14 residues. V was pared by 6 bases and J by 0 bases, with 8 bases between. Germline-derived CDR1 and CDR2 are SNHLY and FYNNEI. The CDR3 DNA follows: TGTGCCAGCAGAACTATCGCGAACACCGGGGAGCTGTTTTTT. Protein: CASRTIANTGELFF.

This clone was detected only a few times. At one end, the junction sequence differs from germline, possibly due to a read error. The sample holds other DNA sequences that translate to the same CDR3. This chain joins TRBV4-1 and TRBJ1-1; a weak D match, TRBD1 (5 bases). This CDR3 is 16 amino acids long. Germline loops: CDR1 MGHRA, CDR2 YSYEKL. The CDR3 sequence: CASSQGAGMGTTEAFF. For the CDR3, the DNA is TGTGCCAGCAGCCAAGGGGCAGGGATGGGAACCACTGAAGCTTTCTTT.

The J gene is TRBJ2-4, the V gene TRBV6-6; D may be TRBD2 (6 bases). The CDR3 covers 16 residues. Per germline, CDR1 MNHNY and CDR2 SVGAGI (reference sequence). V was clipped by 2 bases and J by 0 bases, with 11 bases between them. For the CDR3, the DNA is TGTGCCAGCAGTTACGGGCGGGGACTAGCCAAAAACATTCAGTACTTC. Its translation: CASSYGRGLAKNIQYF.

The chain links TRBV5-1 to TRBJ2-5; D is unresolved. Trimming cost V 4 bases and J 0 bases, with 13 bases left between them. This CDR3 comprises 15 residues. Germline CDR1 and CDR2: SGHRS and YFSETQ. This CDR3 reads CASSHPLAYQETQYF. The DNA of the CDR3 is TGCGCCAGCAGCCACCCCCTCGCGTACCAAGAGACCCAGTACTTC. Together with reference TRBV5-1 and TRBJ2-5, the CDR3 gives the full variable domain: KAGVTQTPRYLIKTRGQQVTLSCSPISGHRSVSWYQQTPGQGLQFLFEYFSETQRNKGNFPGRFSGRQFSNSRSEMNVSTLELGDSALYLCASSHPLAYQETQYFGPGTRLLVL.

The rearrangement links TRBV18 to TRBJ2-1; 13 nucleotides align to TRBD2. Germline V gives CDR1 KGHSH, CDR2 LQKENI. Trimming removed 0 bases from V and 10 bases from J; junction bases left unmatched: 6. The CDR3 is made up of 16 amino acids. The CDR3 loop reads CASSPPLGLAGVEQFF. The CDR3 coding sequence is TGTGCCAGCTCACCACCCCTTGGACTAGCGGGAGTAGAGCAGTTCTTC.

This clone has just one count. This chain uses TRBV7-3 with TRBJ2-5; a possible D gene is TRBD1 (6 bases). V lost 8 bases to trimming and J lost 4 bases, with 14 bases between them. The CDR3 spans 13 residues. In germline, CDR1 is SGHTA, CDR2 FQGTGA. CDR3 in DNA: TGTGCCAGCGGGGTGGGGGCAGGAGAGACCCAGTACTTC. Translating it yields CASGVGAGETQYF.

This chain joins TRBV27 and TRBJ1-4, with D possibly TRBD1 on 5 matching bases. The CDR3 contains 13 residues. The germline V and J ends were trimmed by 6 bases and 8 bases, with 13 bases remaining between them. Per the germline V gene, CDR1 is MNHEY and CDR2 is SMNVEV (reference sequence). In DNA form, the CDR3 reads TGTGCCAGCAGCTGGGGGGGTAGGGAAAAACTGTTTTTT. It translates to CASSWGGREKLFF.